The next 2 T cell receptor beta chains were all read from a single sample in a study of MAIT cells during Salmonella Paratyphi A infection. Study-wide points: Oligoclonal MAIT cells preferred TRBV20 and TRBV6, with usage seemingly unaffected by infection.

Sample time point: before S. Paratyphi A challenge (baseline). MAIT cells were sorted by flow cytometry as Valpha7.2+ CD161+ T cells. TCRdb reprocessed the 5' RACE reads via MiXCR and lists one record per CDR3 protein. This table has more than 1,400 distinct CDR3 sequences, around 52% appearing once. Which antigens these TCRs recognize remains unknown. Source: MAIT cells from blood, taken at the first sampling point of the challenge study. Source of these receptors: a person aged 18 to 75 who was deliberately infected with Salmonella Paratyphi A in a paratyphoid fever challenge study.

Remarks on this clonotype: Because the CDR3 is missing its conserved closing phenylalanine or tryptophan, this is likely a read error. No DNA is shown, since the ends of the CDR3 on it are uncertain; the CDR3 is the one TCRdb lists. The chain joins TRBV20-1 to TRBJ2-1; TRBD2, the table's D call, lacks a check against the DNA. Germline CDR1 and CDR2: DFQATT and SNEGSKA (reference sequence). The CDR3 extends over 15 residues, inclusive of both ends. The CDR3 sequence: CSAREGTTDYNEQFG.

This sequence joins TRBV4-2 and TRBJ2-1; 9 positions match TRBD1. Germline V gene lookup returns CDR1 LGHNA and CDR2 YNFKEQ. The CDR3 runs to 13 residues. With V trimmed by 6 bases and J by 9 bases, 6 bases remained unmatched. The CDR3: CASRSTGGSEQFF. DNA of the CDR3: TGTGCCAGCAGGTCGACAGGGGGGAGTGAGCAGTTCTTC.